The present TCR beta chain was sequenced within a study of blood T cell repertoires in COVID-19. Study-wide background: The samples span acute and convalescent COVID-19 from the United States, Italy and Spain.

Method: immunoSEQ multiplex PCR; TCRdb's copy keeps in-frame clones and lacks some. The sample contains roughly 220,000 clones, less than 90% of which appear only once. CDR3 size: 13 residues. Trimming removed 8 bases from V and 4 bases from J, with 15 bases in between. The receptor was isolated from a man aged 25 to 40 with active or convalescent COVID-19. Sequenced input: peripheral blood. The chain combines TRBV12-3 or TRBV12-4 with TRBJ2-7, with D possibly TRBD1 on 5 matching bases. The CDR3 loop is CASSKTEVYEQYF. CDR3 nucleotides: TGTGCCAGCTCGAAGACAGAAGTTTACGAGCAGTACTTC.